This T cell receptor (beta chain) stems from a study of blood T cell repertoires in COVID-19. Sequencing was performed with immunoSEQ multiplex PCR; in TCRdb, only in-frame clones are kept and a portion is missing. This table has fewer than 300,000 clones, less than 85% appearing once. This CDR3 spans 15 amino acids. Looked up from germline, CDR1 is MDHEN and CDR2 is SYDVKM. Trimming took off 3 bases at V and 8 bases at J, with 14 bases between the two ends. The TCR originated in a woman aged 18-35 years with acute or convalescent COVID-19. The sample was peripheral blood. V and J are TRBV28 and TRBJ1-6, with D possibly being TRBD1 (6 bases). The CDR3 DNA follows: TGTGCCAGCAGTTTGGGGGGGCGATCATATTCACCCCTCCACTTT. This codes for CASSLGGRSYSPLHF.